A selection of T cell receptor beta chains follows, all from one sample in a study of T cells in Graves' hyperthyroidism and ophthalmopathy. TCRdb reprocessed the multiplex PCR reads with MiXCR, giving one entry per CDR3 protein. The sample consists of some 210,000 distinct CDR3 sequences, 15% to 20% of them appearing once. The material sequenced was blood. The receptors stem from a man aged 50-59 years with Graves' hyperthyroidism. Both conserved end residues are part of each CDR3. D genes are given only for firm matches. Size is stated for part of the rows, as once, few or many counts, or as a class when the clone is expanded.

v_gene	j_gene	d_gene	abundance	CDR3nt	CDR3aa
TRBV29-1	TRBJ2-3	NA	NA	TGCAGCGCTTTGGACGGAAACCTTCTCACAGATACGCAGTATTTT	CSALDGNLLTDTQYF
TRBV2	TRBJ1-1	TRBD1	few	TGTGCCAGCGGACTTAGACAGGGAGGTTTAGCTTTCTTT	CASGLRQGGLAFF
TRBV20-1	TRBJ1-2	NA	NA	TGCAGTGCTAGAACGCGGGGTGTCTATGGCTACACCTTC	CSARTRGVYGYTF
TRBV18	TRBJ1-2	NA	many	TGTGCCAGCTCACCACCGAGTTCTAAAGGGAATGGCTACACCTTC	CASSPPSSKGNGYTF
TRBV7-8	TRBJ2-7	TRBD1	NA	TGTGCCAGCAGCTTAAGGACAGGGGGCCACGAGCAGTACTTC	CASSLRTGGHEQYF
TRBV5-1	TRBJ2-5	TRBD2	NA	TGCGCCAGCAGCTTGGAGGCTAGCGGGACCCGGCCGGGAGAGACCCAGTACTTC	CASSLEASGTRPGETQYF
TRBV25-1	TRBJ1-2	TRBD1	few	TGTGCCAGCAGTGAGTCCCAGGGGGATTATGGCTACACCTTC	CASSESQGDYGYTF
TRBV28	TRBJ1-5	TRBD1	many	TGTGCCAGCAGTAAAGGGACAGGGTTCAGGAGCAATCAGCCCCAGCATTTT	CASSKGTGFRSNQPQHF
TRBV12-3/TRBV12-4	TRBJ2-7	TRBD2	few	TGTGCCAGCACCCTCGGGACTAACGGGAACGAGCAGTACTTC	CASTLGTNGNEQYF
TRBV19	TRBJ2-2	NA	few	TGTGCCAGTAGTCCGAGGGCAGGACCAAGGGGCACCGGGGAGCTGTTTTTT	CASSPRAGPRGTGELFF
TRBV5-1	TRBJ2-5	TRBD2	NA	TGCGCCAGCAGCCCCGGACTAGCGGCCGAGACCCAGTACTTC	CASSPGLAAETQYF
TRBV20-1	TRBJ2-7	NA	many	TGCAGTGCCAGACAGTCGCGGGCGTACGAGCAGTACTTC	CSARQSRAYEQYF
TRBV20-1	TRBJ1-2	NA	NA	TGCAGTGCTAGTTTCGAAATCGGCTACACCTTC	CSASFEIGYTF
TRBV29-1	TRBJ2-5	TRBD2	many	TGCAGCGTCGACACTAGCGGGGCACAAGAGACCCAGTACTTC	CSVDTSGAQETQYF
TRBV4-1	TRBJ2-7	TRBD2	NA	TGCGCCAGCAGTAAGCGGGAAGGAATCTACGAGCAGTACTTC	CASSKREGIYEQYF
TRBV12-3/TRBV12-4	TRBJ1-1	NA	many	TGTGCCAGCAGTTTCTACCGGGGAGAAGCTTTCTTT	CASSFYRGEAFF
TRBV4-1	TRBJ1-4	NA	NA	TGCGCCAGCAGCCAATCCCCCGCGGGGCTTCGGGGTAATGAAAAACTGTTTTTT	CASSQSPAGLRGNEKLFF
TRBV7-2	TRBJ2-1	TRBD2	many	TGTGCCAGCAGCCCGGGACTAGCGGGCAATGAGCAGTTCTTC	CASSPGLAGNEQFF
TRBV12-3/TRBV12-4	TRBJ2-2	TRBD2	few	TGTGCCAGCAGGCAAGCGGGAACCGGGGAGCTGTTTTTT	CASRQAGTGELFF
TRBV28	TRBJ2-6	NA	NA	TGTGCCAGCAGTTCCCTGGGGTTGAGGTCCTTTGGGGCCAACGTCCTGACTTTC	CASSSLGLRSFGANVLTF
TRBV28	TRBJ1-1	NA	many	TGTGCCAGCAGTTCCCCAGGGTCGAACACTGAAGCTTTCTTT	CASSSPGSNTEAFF
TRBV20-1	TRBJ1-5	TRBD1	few	TGCAGTGCTAGACCGGGACAGGGATATCAGCCCCAGCATTTT	CSARPGQGYQPQHF
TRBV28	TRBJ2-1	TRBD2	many	TGTGCCAGCAGCAGATCGGGACTAGCGGGAGGCCGGGGCAATGAGCAGTTCTTC	CASSRSGLAGGRGNEQFF
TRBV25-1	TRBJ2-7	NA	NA	TGTGCCAGCAGTCTGAAAAAAAGTGGCGAGCAGTACTTC	CASSLKKSGEQYF
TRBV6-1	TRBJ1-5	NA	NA	TGTGCCAGCAGTCCCTATTATAGCAATCAGCCCCAGCATTTT	CASSPYYSNQPQHF
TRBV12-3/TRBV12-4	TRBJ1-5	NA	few	TGTGCCAGCAGTTTTTCAGGGAGGAGCAATCAGCCCCAGCATTTT	CASSFSGRSNQPQHF
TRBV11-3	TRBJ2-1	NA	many	TGTGCCACCAAAAGGGGGACGGAATACAATGAGCAGTTCTTC	CATKRGTEYNEQFF
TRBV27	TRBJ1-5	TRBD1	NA	TGTGCCGTAGGGACAGGGCGAGCTCAGCCCCAGCATTTT	CAVGTGRAQPQHF
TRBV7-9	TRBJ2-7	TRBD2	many	TGTGCCAGCAGCTTAGCGCAGGGACTAGCGGACTACGAGCAGTACTTC	CASSLAQGLADYEQYF
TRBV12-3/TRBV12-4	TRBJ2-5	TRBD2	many	TGTGCCAGCAGTTTTGGGACTAGCGGGATACAAGAGACCCAGTACTTC	CASSFGTSGIQETQYF
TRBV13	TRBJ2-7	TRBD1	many	TGTGCCAGCAGTAACGGACAGGCGACTAACTACGAGCAGTACTTC	CASSNGQATNYEQYF
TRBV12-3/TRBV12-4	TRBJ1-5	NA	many	TGTGCCAGCAAGGATAGCAATCAGCCCCAGCATTTT	CASKDSNQPQHF
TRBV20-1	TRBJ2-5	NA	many	TGCAGTGCCCAGGCCGTTTCTAGCGTACAAGAGACCCAGTACTTC	CSAQAVSSVQETQYF
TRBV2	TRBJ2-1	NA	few	TGTGCCAGCAGGAAAGGGGCTTTGGGTGAGCAGTTCTTC	CASRKGALGEQFF
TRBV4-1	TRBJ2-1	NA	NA	TGCGCCAGCAGCCAAGTTTTCTGGAACGACTACAATGAGCAGTTCTTC	CASSQVFWNDYNEQFF
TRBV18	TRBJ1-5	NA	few	TGTGCCAGCTCAGAGGGACCGGGGCTTAATAGCAATCAGCCCCAGCATTTT	CASSEGPGLNSNQPQHF
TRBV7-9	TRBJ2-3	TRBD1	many	TGTGCCAGCAGGGCCGGGACAGGGGGCACAGATACGCAGTATTTT	CASRAGTGGTDTQYF